The 4 T cell receptor beta chains presented below share a single source sample, sequenced in a study of OX40 agonist ivuxolimab in advanced cancers. Some clones are missing from TCRdb's copy, which holds only in-frame ones; the method was immunoSEQ multiplex PCR. The sample yields 72,000 or so clones, 88% seen once. The sequencing here drew on CD4+ or CD8+ T cells sorted from blood, taken in a trial of the OX40 agonist ivuxolimab. The source is an adult with an advanced solid tumor such as melanoma, head and neck, liver or kidney cancer.

This clone has only a few counts. The rearrangement joins TRBV5-5 to TRBJ2-4, with D possibly TRBD2 on 5 matching bases. The CDR3 loop spans 13 amino acids. V dropped 1 base and J dropped 8 bases, with 10 bases sitting between them. Germline V CDR1 and CDR2: SGHKS, YYEKEE (reference sequence). CDR3 amino acids: CASSLRGSDIQYF. CDR3 nucleotides: TGTGCCAGCAGCTTGCGGGGTTCGGACATTCAGTACTTC.

This clone was counted a few times. The V gene is TRBV5-4, the J gene TRBJ2-7; D may be TRBD1 or TRBD2 (5 bases each). The length of the CDR3 is 12 residues. Trimming removed 2 bases from V and 6 bases from J, with 9 bases in between. Germline V gene data show CDR1 as SGHNT and CDR2 as YYREEE (reference sequence). In DNA, the CDR3 is TGTGCCAGCAGCTTCATGAGGGGCGAGCAGTACTTC. Amino acid sequence: CASSFMRGEQYF.

The chain recombines TRBV6-1 with TRBJ1-2; D may be TRBD1 (6 bases). CDR3 length: 13 residues. Trimming removed 5 bases at V and 2 bases at J, with 9 bases between. In germline, CDR1 is MNHNS, CDR2 SASEGT. CDR3 DNA sequence: TGTGCCAGCAGTTTCACAGGGAACTATGGCTACACCTTC. Translating gives CASSFTGNYGYTF.

The DNA for the CDR3 is TGTGCCAGCAGTGCGAACGGAGCCCGGGAGCAGTACTTC. Translation gives CASSANGAREQYF. The chain uses TRBV6-5 and TRBJ2-7; D unresolved. The V gene lost 5 bases and the J gene lost 7 bases, with 15 bases spanning the gap. From germline, CDR1 is MNHEY and CDR2 SVGAGI. The CDR3 has 13 amino acids.